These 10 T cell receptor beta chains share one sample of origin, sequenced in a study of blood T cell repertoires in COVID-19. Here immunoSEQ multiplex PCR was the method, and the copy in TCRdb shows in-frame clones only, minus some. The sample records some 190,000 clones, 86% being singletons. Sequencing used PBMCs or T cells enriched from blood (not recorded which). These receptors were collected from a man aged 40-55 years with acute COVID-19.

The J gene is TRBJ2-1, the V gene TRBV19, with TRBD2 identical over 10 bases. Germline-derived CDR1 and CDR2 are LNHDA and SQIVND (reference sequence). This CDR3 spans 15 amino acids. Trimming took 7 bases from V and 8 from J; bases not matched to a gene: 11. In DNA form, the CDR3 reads TGTGCCAGTACCCCGGCTAGCGGGAGCTTCTATGAGCAGTTCTTC. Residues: CASTPASGSFYEQFF.

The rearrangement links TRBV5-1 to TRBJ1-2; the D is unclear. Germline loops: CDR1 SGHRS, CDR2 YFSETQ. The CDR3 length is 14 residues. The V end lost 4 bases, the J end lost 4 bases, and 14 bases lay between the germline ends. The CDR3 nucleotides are TGCGCCAGCAGCCCGGAGGACGGATCCTATGGCTACACCTTC. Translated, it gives CASSPEDGSYGYTF.

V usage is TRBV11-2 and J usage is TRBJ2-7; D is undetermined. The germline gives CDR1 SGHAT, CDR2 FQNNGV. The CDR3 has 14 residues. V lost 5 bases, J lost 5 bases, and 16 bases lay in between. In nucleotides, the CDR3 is TGTGCCAGCAGCCGTGAACTCCAGCGAGACGAGCAGTACTTC. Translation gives CASSRELQRDEQYF.

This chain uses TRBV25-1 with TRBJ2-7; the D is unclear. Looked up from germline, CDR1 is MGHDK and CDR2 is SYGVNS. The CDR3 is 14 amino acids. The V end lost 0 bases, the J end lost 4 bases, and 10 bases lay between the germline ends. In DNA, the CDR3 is TGTGCCAGCAGTGAATACGCAGGTTGGTACGAGCAGTACTTC. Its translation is CASSEYAGWYEQYF.

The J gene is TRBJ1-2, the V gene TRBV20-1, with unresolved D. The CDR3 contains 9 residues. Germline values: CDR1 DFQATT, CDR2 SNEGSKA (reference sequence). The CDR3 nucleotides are TGCATCCACGCGGGCGGCTACACCTTC. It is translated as CIHAGGYTF.

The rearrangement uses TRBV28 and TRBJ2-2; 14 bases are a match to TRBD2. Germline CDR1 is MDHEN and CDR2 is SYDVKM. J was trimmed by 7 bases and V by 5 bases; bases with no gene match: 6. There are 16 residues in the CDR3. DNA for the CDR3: TGTGCCAGCAGTCCGACTAGCGGGAGGGCCTTCGGGGAGCTGTTTTTT. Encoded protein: CASSPTSGRAFGELFF.

This CDR3 is CASSQNNYGYTF. The CDR3 nucleotides are TGTGCCAGCAGCCAGAACAACTATGGCTACACCTTC. V and J are TRBV6-5 and TRBJ1-2; the D is unclear. Between the trimmed V and J ends, which lost 6 bases and 2 bases, there was a span of 7 bases. The length of the CDR3 is 12 residues. Germline CDR1 and CDR2: MNHEY and SVGAGI.

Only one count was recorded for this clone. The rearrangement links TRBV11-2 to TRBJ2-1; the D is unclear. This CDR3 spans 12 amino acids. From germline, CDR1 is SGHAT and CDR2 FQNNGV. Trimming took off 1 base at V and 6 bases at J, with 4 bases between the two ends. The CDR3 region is CASSLGANEQFF. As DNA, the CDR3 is TGTGCCAGCAGCTTAGGAGCCAATGAGCAGTTCTTC.

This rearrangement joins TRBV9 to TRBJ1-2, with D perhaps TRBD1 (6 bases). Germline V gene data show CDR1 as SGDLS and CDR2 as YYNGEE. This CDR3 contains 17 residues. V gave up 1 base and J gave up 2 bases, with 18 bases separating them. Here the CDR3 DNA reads TGTGCCAGCAGCGTATCAGCCCGCAGGGGCCTAAACTATGGCTACACCTTC. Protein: CASSVSARRGLNYGYTF.

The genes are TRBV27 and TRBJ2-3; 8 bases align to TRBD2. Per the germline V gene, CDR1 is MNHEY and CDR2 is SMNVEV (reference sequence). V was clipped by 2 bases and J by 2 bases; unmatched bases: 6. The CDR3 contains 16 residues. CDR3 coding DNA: TGTGCCAGCAGTTTACTTAAGCGGGAGTTCACAGATACGCAGTATTTT. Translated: CASSLLKREFTDTQYF.